This T cell receptor (beta chain) was profiled in a study of cytomegalovirus exposure and HLA in healthy donors (dated by TCRdb to about 2017). About the full investigation: An earlier analysis of 587 of the donors reported 250 to 350 Gb of sequence data and some 120 million unique TCR beta sequences from roughly 200 million T cells. An early release covering roughly 600 HLA-typed donors comprised 300 to 350 gigabases of sequencing data and around 85 million unique TCR sequences. Of the approximately 400 genotyped donors, 81% fell in the genetic ancestry cluster associated with self-reported Caucasian donors. The study aimed to test whether cataloging public T cell receptors could reveal signatures of past pathogen exposure. The T cell repertoires of 550 to 850 subjects were profiled by immunosequencing and related to cytomegalovirus serostatus. A separate validation cohort of roughly 110 different subjects was used in addition to the 666-subject first cohort. High-throughput TCR immunosequencing, statistical association of individual TCRs with disease status, and machine learning were combined to predict cytomegalovirus infection status. A later analysis re-examined previously published TCR beta repertoires from 610 or so donors and added high-resolution HLA genotyping to investigate patterns of TCR occurrence. Rather than using new phenotypic data, the later analysis identified candidate immune exposures from TCR beta sequences and from how often those sequences occurred across donors. To decide whether each TCR beta V gene segment behaved as functional or pseudogenic, an earlier analysis of fewer than 750 of the donors relied on high-throughput TCR beta sequencing. Donor age, sex, ethnicity and CMV serostatus were collected together with the repertoire data. In a later genetic analysis, genome-wide SNP genotypes for about 65% of the 666 donors were used, and that subset was treated as a discovery cohort. All discovery cohort repertoires had been generated on a single sequencing platform. Both class I and class II loci were covered by HLA typing, at four-digit resolution. Typing coverage differed by locus: A, B, C, DRB1 and DQB1 were typed in roughly 629-630 donors, DQA1 in 500 to 550, DPA1 in some 610, and DPB1 in just under 480. Because of strong linkage in the cohort, 4 to 6 DR-DQ haplotypes were treated as single units for association and clustering. On average, 235,054 unique TCR beta nucleotide sequences were sequenced per donor among some 420 genotyped donors of the cohort, with around 19% of those sequences being non-productive.

Points the paper makes about the study in general: Because the 87-base-pair reads could not distinguish some IMGT-functional V segments, including TRBV6-2 and TRBV6-3, those segments were excluded. Approximately 18 rarely observed V segments, including chromosome 9 orphons, were excluded from the earlier analysis of some 590 of the donors because counts were too low. Compared with equally common non-associated chains, HLA-associated TCR beta chains in a later analysis were more clonally expanded and had lower generation probabilities. A few of the identified cytomegalovirus-associated TCR beta chains were confirmed in vitro to be specific for cytomegalovirus antigens. Because HLA typing was unavailable for some donors at each locus, only the typed subset was used in association tests. According to a later analysis, most CMV-associated TCR beta chains appeared to be HLA-restricted, and the HLA associations seemed to be driven largely by CMV exposure. The study listed approximately 160 TCR beta chains as associated with cytomegalovirus. The cohort was sequenced for TCR beta chains only, and without alpha or paired-chain data the features that could be detected were limited. Sequencing depth was assumed to be roughly uniform across donors in the presence/absence analyses, though that assumption may not hold. A later genetic analysis reported fewer N-insertions in productive TCRs among donors in an Asian-associated ancestry cluster than the approximately 670-donor mean. When HLA alleles, especially DR and DQ, strongly co-occurred, TCR associations were difficult to assign to individual alleles. In a later analysis, several top co-occurrence clusters were reported to appear linked to parvovirus B19, influenza, CMV and Epstein-Barr virus. In an earlier analysis of over 550 of the donors, most TCR beta V segments were observed in productive rearrangements about 90% or about 30% of the time, broadly matching IMGT annotations. A further reported finding was that TCR beta sequences accurately predicted the HLA-A and HLA-B alleles for most subjects in the first cohort. The only immune exposure information available for the cohort was CMV serostatus. In a later genetic analysis, a missense DCLRE1C variant was associated with V-gene and J-gene trimming of TCR beta chains, and the association was replicated in an independent cohort. Across donors, most TCR sequences were observed very rarely, whereas some public TCRs were present in many individuals. In a later analysis, TCR association rates were found to vary across HLA loci, with the most associated TCRs seen for DRB1 alleles and the fewest for HLA-C alleles. Linkage disequilibrium might explain the correlated functional status among segregating V segments, but an unknown experimental factor could not be ruled out. According to the authors, the approach could potentially be generalized to other disease states and immunological phenotypes. At a false discovery rate of 0.05, a later analysis linked some 17,000 TCR beta sequences to specific HLA alleles. A cluster of highly shared sequence variants was judged likely to represent a technical artifact of the sequencing pipeline. The classifier was reported to diagnose cytomegalovirus status with high specificity and sensitivity in both the original cohort and the validation cohort.

Library creation used the immunoSEQ multiplex PCR assay. For the multiplex PCR, a mixture combining 60 forward primers for TCR Vbeta segments and 13 reverse primers for TCR Jbeta segments was used. The CDR3 region of rearranged TCR beta genes was amplified from genomic DNA by a multiplex PCR assay. The Illumina HiSeq System was used to sequence the amplified TCR beta libraries as 87-base-pair reads. As for the original processing: A later analysis counted tens of millions of unique TCR beta chains across the 666 repertoires, and around 9.9 million of these chains were shared by at least two donors. A nearest-neighbor algorithm error-corrected the raw reads and collapsed the reads into unique sequences, merging closely related sequences to remove PCR and sequencing errors. V, D and J gene segments were assigned by aligning CDR3 sequences to IMGT reference sequences. Each retained sequence needed at least a six-nucleotide match to both a V gene segment and a J gene segment. A rearrangement was called productive if the CDR3 had no stop codons and remained in frame with V and J, and every other rearrangement was called non-productive. Following IMGT convention, CDR3 was defined as the stretch from the second conserved V-encoded cysteine to the conserved J-encoded phenylalanine. In an earlier analysis of around 600 of the donors, sequences lacking an unambiguous match to a single V gene segment were excluded. An earlier analysis of a few hundred of the donors called V segments functional above 56.7% productive rearrangements and segregating when the between-donor standard deviation exceeded 5%. A statistical classification framework was built to diagnose cytomegalovirus status from the catalog of TCR beta chain sequences. In a later analysis, V and J genes were assigned by comparing TCR nucleotide sequences against IMGT/GENE-DB human TR gene sequences. The TCRdist pipeline was used in a later analysis to assign CDR3 sequences and most-parsimonious VDJ recombination scenarios. In a later analysis, every TCR beta chain was defined by the combination of its CDR3 amino acid sequence and its V-gene family, and reads without a unique V-gene family were dropped. A later analysis removed several hundred highly shared, low-generation-probability nucleotide sequences to deal with suspected cross-contamination and a sequencing artifact. In a later analysis, a clonal expansion index was calculated for each public chain from normalized within-repertoire ranks of inferred template counts. Generation probabilities in a later analysis came from a VDJ recombination model fitted to out-of-frame rearrangements, and those results were checked against IGoR. Hypergeometric tests were used in a later analysis to score TCR-TCR, TCR-HLA and TCR-CMV co-occurrence, with a repertoire-size bias correction applied to the TCR pairs. False discovery rates were estimated in a later analysis by permuting HLA or CMV assignments 20 times. A later analysis grouped co-occurring TCRs with DBSCAN, adding TCRdist sequence similarity when clustering within HLA-allele-positive subsets. Repertoires with fewer than 30,000 or more than 120,000 public chains, plus five repertoires with anomalous nucleotide sharing, were excluded from co-occurrence clustering. The clones in this table, taken by TCRdb from immuneACCESS, are in-frame only. Not every clone is retained; where verified, under half of the shortfall comes from an unresolved V gene, and the cause of the rest is unknown. V, J and clone size reflect that table, while D and trimming were determined from the DNA. The sample includes 95,000 to 150,000 clones, with around 66% observed a single time. The top ten hold about 1.5% of the sample.

Germline trimming: 1 base from V, 6 bases from J; junction bases outside gene matches: 3. According to the germline V gene (reference sequence), CDR1 reads SSHAT and CDR2 reads FNYEAQ. The CDR3 measures 15 amino acids from cysteine to phenylalanine. Only CDR3 DNA remains: 45 bases, in frame from the first base. In this sample, this clone turned up a few times. What this receptor recognizes is not known. Within one base of it there is no much larger clone, and no base qualities were kept. The cohort comprised some 730 healthy bone marrow donors. All cohort members were sampled while nominally healthy, although unrecorded immune exposures were likely present. The donor tested CMV seronegative and was one of the 352 seronegative cohort members. Every donor gave a peripheral blood sample, and the peripheral blood mononuclear cells from that sample were used for TCR beta sequencing. The Qiagen DNeasy Blood Extraction Kit was used to extract genomic DNA from the blood cell samples.

In this chain, TRBV7-7 is recombined with TRBJ2-1; TRBD2 lines up with 10 middle nucleotides. This receptor was identified in a man younger than 35 in good health and CMV-seronegative. Input material: PBMCs. CDR3 protein: CASSLGSGGANEQFF. The sequenced DNA: TGTGCCAGCAGCTTAGGGAGCGGGGGGGCCAATGAGCAGTTCTTC.